This TCR beta chain was identified during a study of cytomegalovirus exposure and HLA in healthy donors. About the research overall: Early released data had about 85 million unique TCRs, all coming from HLA-typed donors.

V lost 6 bases to trimming and J lost 1 base; unmatched junction nucleotides: 3. Germline CDR1 is SGHVS and CDR2 is FNYEAQ. CDR3 size: 14 residues. Study conclusions and caveats: CMV serostatus was the sole immune exposure data available. Across all donors, roughly uniform sequencing depth was an assumption of the presence/absence analyses.

The PCR employed 60 Vbeta primers together with 13 Jbeta primers. As processed by the authors: Some 11 million of the about 80 million unique TCR beta chains counted in a later analysis were shared. Data came from immunoSEQ multiplex PCR; TCRdb stores just in-frame clones and leaves some out. That table is the source of V, J and clone size, and D and trimming were worked out from the DNA. The ten most abundant clones cover roughly 2.5% of a sample with fewer than 150,000 clones. On this clone itself: Its antigen is not known.

Material for sequencing was PBMCs. This TCR derives from a man aged 35-49 years in good health and CMV-seronegative. V gene TRBV7-6 combines with J gene TRBJ2-3; 8 bases agree with TRBD1. DNA of the CDR3: TGTGCCAGCAGTTCGGGACAGGGCACAGATACGCAGTATTTT. This translates into CASSSGQGTDTQYF.